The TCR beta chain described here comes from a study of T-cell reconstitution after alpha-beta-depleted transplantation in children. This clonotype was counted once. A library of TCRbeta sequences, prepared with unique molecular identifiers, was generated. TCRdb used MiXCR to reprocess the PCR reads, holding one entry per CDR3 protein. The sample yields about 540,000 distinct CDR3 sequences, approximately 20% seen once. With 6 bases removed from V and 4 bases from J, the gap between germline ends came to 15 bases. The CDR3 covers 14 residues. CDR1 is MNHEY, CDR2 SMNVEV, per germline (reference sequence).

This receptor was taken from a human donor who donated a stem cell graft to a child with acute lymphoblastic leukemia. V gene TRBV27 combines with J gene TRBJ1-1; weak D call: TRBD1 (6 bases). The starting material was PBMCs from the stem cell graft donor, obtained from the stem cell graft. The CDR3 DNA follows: TGTGCCAGCAGACTGGGGGGCTATCTCACTGAAGCTTTCTTT. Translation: CASRLGGYLTEAFF.